The 24 T cell receptor beta chains given below trace back to one sample, sequenced in a study of human T cells and chemical hapten exposure. TCRdb called the RACE reads again in MiXCR, with one record for every CDR3 protein. The sample consists of about 120,000 distinct CDR3 sequences, roughly 14% of them appearing once. Time point denoted: pre-sensitization, week 0. As for treatment: therapeutic diphenylcyclopropenone sensitization with weekly scalp DPC. The specimen was whole blood, collected in connection with sensitization to the hapten diphenylcyclopropenone (DPC). These TCRs come from a woman between 18 and 29 years old with alopecia areata. Some clones in this sample may be carry-over from other donors' samples.

This clonotype was observed many times. This chain links TRBV5-1 with TRBJ1-1; D unclear. The CDR3 is made up of 14 amino acids. V lost 4 bases to trimming and J lost 0 bases, with 10 bases between them. The germline V gene encodes CDR1 SGHRS and CDR2 YFSETQ. CDR3 in DNA: TGCGCCAGCAGCATTGTGCGCATGAACACTGAAGCTTTCTTT. Translation: CASSIVRMNTEAFF. Full variable domain (missing parts from reference TRBV5-1 and TRBJ1-1): KAGVTQTPRYLIKTRGQQVTLSCSPISGHRSVSWYQQTPGQGLQFLFEYFSETQRNKGNFPGRFSGRQFSNSRSEMNVSTLELGDSALYLCASSIVRMNTEAFFGQGTRLTVV.

The chain joins TRBV7-9 to TRBJ1-5; a weak D match, TRBD1 (6 bases). The CDR3 spans 13 residues. V gave up 8 bases and J gave up 3 bases, with 11 bases separating them. Germline lookup yields CDR1 SEHNR and CDR2 FQNEAQ (reference sequence). CDR3 sequence (DNA): TGTGCCAGCTCGGACAGCCACAATCAGCCCCAGCATTTT. Translation gives CASSDSHNQPQHF.

The rearrangement links TRBV25-1 to TRBJ2-7; D ambiguous. The V end was cut by 7 bases, the J end by 1 base, with 5 bases between. Per germline, CDR1 MGHDK and CDR2 SYGVNS. This CDR3 spans 11 amino acids. The DNA of the CDR3 is TGTGCCAGCACCCTTTCCTACGAGCAGTACTTC. This encodes CASTLSYEQYF.

This clonotype has only a few counts. V and J are TRBV20-1 and TRBJ2-3; D is ambiguous. Per the germline V gene, CDR1 is DFQATT and CDR2 is SNEGSKA (reference sequence). Trimming cost V 0 bases and J 3 bases, with 25 bases left between them. The CDR3 is 19 amino acids. DNA for the CDR3: TGCAGTGCTAGAGATACGGTAGAGACTGTTCGAGTTGGTACAGATACGCAGTATTTT. This sequence encodes CSARDTVETVRVGTDTQYF.

The chain is built from TRBV6-6 and TRBJ2-7, with TRBD1 matching over 8 bases. CDR1 is MNHNY and CDR2 is SVGAGI in the germline V gene (reference sequence). V lost 0 bases and J lost 5; bases outside the gene matches: 12. CDR3 size: 17 residues. CDR3 DNA: TGTGCCAGCAGTTACTCGGTGGACAGGGTAACCGCGAACGAGCAGTACTTC. Its protein product is CASSYSVDRVTANEQYF.

The sample holds a few counts of this clonotype. The rearrangement uses TRBV7-9 and TRBJ1-5; maybe TRBD1 (6 bases). The CDR3 contains 13 residues. Germline CDR1 reads SEHNR; CDR2 reads FQNEAQ (reference sequence). Trimming cost V 3 bases and J 4 bases, with 7 bases left between them. The DNA for the CDR3 is TGTGCCAGCAGCTTCACAGGGAATCAGCCCCAGCATTTT. Amino acids: CASSFTGNQPQHF.

This clonotype was recorded at least ten times. The rearrangement joins TRBV5-6 to TRBJ1-1; D possibly corresponds to TRBD1 (5 bases). Trimming removed 0 bases from V and 11 bases from J, with 14 bases in between. The germline V gene encodes CDR1 SGHDT and CDR2 YYEEEE. The CDR3 totals 13 residues. The CDR3 coding sequence is TGTGCCAGCAGCTTGGGGGGCCCACTAGGCGCTTTCTTT. The encoded protein is CASSLGGPLGAFF.

The table lists this clonotype with a few counts. This chain links TRBV4-1 with TRBJ1-2; D perhaps matches TRBD1 (5 bases). CDR3 size: 15 residues. V was clipped by 2 bases and J by 0 bases, with 10 bases between them. CDR1 and CDR2 from the germline V gene are MGHRA and YSYEKL. The CDR3 loop is CASSQLGLANYGYTF. The CDR3 DNA is TGCGCCAGCAGCCAACTGGGGCTAGCTAACTATGGCTACACCTTC.

This clonotype has just a few counts. The chain's CDR3 is CASRAGGAINEQFF. CDR3 in DNA: TGTGCCAGCAGGGCCGGGGGGGCGATAAATGAGCAGTTCTTC. The chain couples TRBV7-2 to TRBJ2-1; 8 positions match TRBD2. The germline V gene encodes CDR1 SGHTA and CDR2 FQGNSA. The CDR3 is 14 residues long. The J segment lost 7 bases and the V segment lost 6 bases, leaving 8 bases of the junction unmatched.

This clonotype was detected only a few times. The gene calls are TRBV7-9 and TRBJ1-2; D unresolved. V shed 8 bases and J shed 0 bases, with 4 bases lying between them. The CDR3 sequence is 11 residues long. The germline V gene has CDR1 SEHNR and CDR2 FQNEAQ (reference sequence). The CDR3 loop is CASETNYGYTF. In DNA, the CDR3 is TGTGCCAGCGAGACTAACTATGGCTACACCTTC.

This clonotype was observed a handful of times. This chain joins TRBV10-2 and TRBJ2-3; unclear D gene. The CDR3 is 13 amino acids. Germline CDR1 reads WSHSY; CDR2 reads SAAADI. The germline V and J ends were trimmed by 0 bases and 7 bases, with 8 bases remaining between them. This CDR3 reads CASSESGRHTQYF. CDR3 bases: TGCGCCAGCAGTGAGTCGGGTCGTCATACGCAGTATTTT.

This clonotype was recorded many times. The genes are TRBV7-2 and TRBJ2-3; D call uncertain. Trimming took 7 bases from V and 4 from J, leaving 9 bases between them. CDR1 and CDR2 (germline): SGHTA, FQGNSA. This CDR3 has 12 amino acids. CDR3 nucleotide sequence: TGTGCCAGCACCCTTAGTGCAGATACGCAGTATTTT. Amino acid sequence: CASTLSADTQYF.

This clonotype was counted between two and nine times. The chain employs TRBV7-8 and TRBJ1-1, with a possible D match to TRBD1 (5 bases). The germline gives CDR1 SGHVS, CDR2 FQNEAQ. The germline V and J ends were trimmed by 5 bases and 4 bases, with 23 bases remaining between them. The CDR3 has 17 amino acids. The CDR3 coding sequence is TGTGCCAGCAGCGCACTGGGTTTGGGGCGTGTCGGCACTGAAGCTTTCTTT. This codes for CASSALGLGRVGTEAFF.

Only a few counts were recorded for this clonotype. The chain carries TRBV7-9 and TRBJ2-5, with D unclear. Per germline, CDR1 SEHNR and CDR2 FQNEAQ (reference sequence). V was shortened by 4 bases and J by 5 bases, with 14 bases between the two germline ends. The CDR3 sequence is 14 residues long. CDR3 in amino acids: CASSSPQDRETQYF. The DNA for the CDR3 is TGTGCCAGCAGCTCCCCACAAGATAGGGAGACCCAGTACTTC. The full variable domain, with the rest looked up from reference TRBV7-9 and TRBJ2-5, is DTGVSQNPRHKITKRGQNVTFRCDPISEHNRLYWYRQTLGQGPEFLTYFQNEAQLEKSRLLSDRFSAERPKGSFSTLEIQRTEQGDSAMYLCASSSPQDRETQYFGPGTRLLVL.

V usage is TRBV5-1 and J usage is TRBJ2-3; D perhaps matches TRBD1 (5 bases). CDR1 and CDR2 from the germline V gene are SGHRS and YFSETQ. Between the trimmed V and J ends, which lost 2 bases and 3 bases, there was a span of 13 bases. CDR3 length equals 15 residues. The CDR3 region has the DNA TGCGCCAGCAGCTTCGGACAAGGAGTTACAGATACGCAGTATTTT. Translation gives CASSFGQGVTDTQYF. Looking up the rest from reference TRBV5-1 and TRBJ2-3 gives the full variable domain: KAGVTQTPRYLIKTRGQQVTLSCSPISGHRSVSWYQQTPGQGLQFLFEYFSETQRNKGNFPGRFSGRQFSNSRSEMNVSTLELGDSALYLCASSFGQGVTDTQYFGPGTRLTVL.

This clonotype has at least ten counts. This chain joins TRBV6-6 and TRBJ2-1; D is perhaps TRBD1 (6 bases). The CDR3 has 12 amino acids. Trimming shortened V by 8 bases and J by 5 bases, and 10 bases separated the two germline ends. Germline V gene lookup returns CDR1 MNHNY and CDR2 SVGAGI (reference sequence). As DNA, the CDR3 is TGTGCCAGCCGGGACATTGACAATGAGCAGTTCTTC. Protein product: CASRDIDNEQFF.

This clonotype was seen ten or more times. This chain uses TRBV19 with TRBJ2-6; unclear D gene. Germline CDR1 is LNHDA and CDR2 is SQIVND (reference sequence). The ends were cut back, 4 bases at V and 0 bases at J, with 19 bases in the middle. The CDR3 consists of 19 residues. The CDR3 region is CASSNPGRILNSGANVLTF. The CDR3 DNA follows: TGTGCCAGTAGTAACCCAGGACGGATCCTCAACTCTGGGGCCAACGTCCTGACTTTC.

This clonotype was observed at least ten times. This sequence joins TRBV19 and TRBJ1-2; a possible D gene is TRBD1 (5 bases). The germline CDR1 and CDR2 sequences are LNHDA and SQIVND (reference sequence). V was shortened by 5 bases and J by 3 bases, with 13 bases between the two germline ends. The CDR3 is made up of 14 amino acids. The CDR3 sequence: CASSSPGIYYGYTF. In nucleotides, the CDR3 is TGTGCCAGTAGTTCCCCAGGGATTTACTATGGCTACACCTTC.

With regard to this clonotype: This may arise from a read error, as a much more abundant clone is one base away. The chain combines TRBV7-6 with TRBJ2-7; the D gene is possibly TRBD1 (6 bases). The CDR3 runs to 15 residues. With 3 bases removed from V and 4 bases from J, the gap between germline ends came to 16 bases. Germline V gene data show CDR1 as SGHVS and CDR2 as FNYEAQ. CDR3 loop: CASSLAVRGGYEQYF. DNA of the CDR3: TGTGCCAGCAGCTTGGCGGTCAGGGGTGGGTACGAGCAGTACTTC.

The rearrangement joins TRBV28 to TRBJ1-1; no firm D call. The ends were cut back, 7 bases at V and 0 bases at J, with 12 bases in the middle. The CDR3 loop spans 14 amino acids. Germline V gene data show CDR1 as MDHEN and CDR2 as SYDVKM. This CDR3 reads CASTPQSLNTEAFF. The CDR3 DNA sequence: TGTGCCAGCACCCCCCAAAGCCTGAACACTGAAGCTTTCTTT. Complete variable domain (other parts from reference TRBV28 and TRBJ1-1): DVKVTQSSRYLVKRTGEKVFLECVQDMDHENMFWYRQDPGLGLRLIYFSYDVKMKEKGDIPEGYSVSREKKERFSLILESASTNQTSMYLCASTPQSLNTEAFFGQGTRLTVV.

The table lists this clonotype with a few counts. The chain couples TRBV6-6 to TRBJ2-1; 7 bases line up with TRBD2. This CDR3 comprises 15 residues. J lost 8 bases, V lost 7 bases, and 14 bases had no gene match. Per germline, CDR1 MNHNY and CDR2 SVGAGI (reference sequence). CDR3 sequence: CASIPSGGLGHEQFF. In DNA, the CDR3 is TGTGCCAGCATCCCGTCGGGGGGTTTGGGACATGAGCAGTTCTTC.

At least ten counts were recorded for this clonotype. One junction end does not reproduce the germline sequence, and a read error may be involved. This chain links TRBV6-2 or TRBV6-3 with TRBJ1-1; possibly TRBD1 for D (6 bases). Germline lookup yields CDR1 MNHEY and CDR2 SVGEGT. The CDR3 is made up of 11 amino acids. CDR3 residues: CASSQTGPASF. The DNA of the CDR3 is TGTGCCAGCAGCCAGACAGGTCCCGCTTCCTTT.

The rearrangement links TRBV7-9 to TRBJ2-5; D is possibly TRBD1 (5 bases). The V end was cut by 5 bases, the J end by 2 bases, with 12 bases between. This CDR3 is 14 amino acids long. CDR1 and CDR2 (germline): SEHNR, FQNEAQ (reference sequence). The CDR3 reads CASSPAGPQETQYF. CDR3 DNA sequence: TGTGCCAGCAGCCCGGCAGGGCCACAAGAGACCCAGTACTTC.

The chain carries TRBV11-2 and TRBJ2-2; tentatively, D is TRBD1 (6 bases). CDR3 length: 18 amino acids. Germline CDR1 and CDR2: SGHAT and FQNNGV. Trimming stripped 2 bases from V and 4 bases from J, with 20 bases between. This CDR3 is CASSLYGTGTSITGELFF. The CDR3 bases are TGTGCCAGCAGCTTATACGGTACAGGGACCAGTATCACCGGGGAGCTGTTTTTT.